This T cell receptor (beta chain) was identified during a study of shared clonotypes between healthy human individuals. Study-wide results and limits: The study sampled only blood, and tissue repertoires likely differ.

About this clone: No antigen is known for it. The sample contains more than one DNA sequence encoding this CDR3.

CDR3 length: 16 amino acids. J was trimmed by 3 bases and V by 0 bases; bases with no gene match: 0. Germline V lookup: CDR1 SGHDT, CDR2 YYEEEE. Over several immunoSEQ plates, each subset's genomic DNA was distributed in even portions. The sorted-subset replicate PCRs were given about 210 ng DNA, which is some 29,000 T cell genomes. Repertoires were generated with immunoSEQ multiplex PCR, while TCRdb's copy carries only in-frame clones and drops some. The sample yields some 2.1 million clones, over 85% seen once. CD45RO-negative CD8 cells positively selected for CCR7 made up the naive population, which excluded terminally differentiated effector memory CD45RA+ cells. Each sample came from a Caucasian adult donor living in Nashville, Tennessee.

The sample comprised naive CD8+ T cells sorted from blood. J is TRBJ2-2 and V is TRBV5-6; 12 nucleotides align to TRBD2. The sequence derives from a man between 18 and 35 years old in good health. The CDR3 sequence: CASSLGLAGDTGELFF. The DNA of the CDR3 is TGTGCCAGCAGCTTGGGACTAGCGGGGGACACCGGGGAGCTGTTTTTT.